The entry that follows covers one T cell receptor beta chain sequence. These data come from a study of shared clonotypes between healthy human individuals. All donors were Caucasian adults living in Nashville, Tennessee. TCRdb's copy holds only in-frame clones and misses some; the assay was immunoSEQ multiplex PCR. Among a few million clones listed, approximately 94% were seen once. Sequencing input: naive CD4+ T cells sorted from blood. Subset in this sample: CD45RA+ positively selected. The sequence was obtained from a man aged 18-30 years in good health.

CDR3 amino acids: CASRSDRDYGYTF. For the CDR3, the DNA is TGTGCCAGCAGGTCCGACAGAGACTATGGCTACACCTTC. The J gene is TRBJ1-2, the V gene TRBV7-9, with D perhaps TRBD1 (5 bases). V was shortened by 6 bases and J by 3 bases, with 11 bases between the two germline ends. The germline CDR1 and CDR2 sequences are SEHNR and FQNEAQ (reference sequence). The CDR3 spans 13 residues.